This T cell receptor (beta chain) was found in a study of Ad26.COV2.S vaccination and SARS-CoV-2 variants. Study details: Intramuscularly, Ad26.COV2.S was given either once or twice, 56 days apart.

Stated treatment: 19 received Ad26.COV2.S at low or high dose, single or two shots; roughly five received placebo; per-sample allocation not given. Samples came from day 63 after the first vaccine or placebo injection. Study-level results: Assessments of TCR breadth and depth may have underestimated the total T cell responses.

With respect to this clone: Its antigen remains unidentified.

This CDR3 spans 12 amino acids. Germline CDR1 and CDR2: ENHRY and SYGVKD. With 1 base removed from V and 5 bases from J, the gap between germline ends came to 5 bases. Some clones are missing from TCRdb's copy, which holds only in-frame ones; the method was immunoSEQ multiplex PCR. The data show about 680,000 clones, 89% seen once. This specimen was peripheral blood, taken in a trial of Ad26.COV2.S vaccine versus placebo. The receptor was isolated from a person aged 18-65 years who received the Ad26.COV2.S COVID-19 vaccine or a placebo. This sequence joins TRBV10-3 and TRBJ1-2; no clear D. This CDR3 reads CAISELGYGYTF. The CDR3 bases are TGTGCCATCAGTGAGTTGGGTTATGGCTACACCTTC.